This TCR beta chain was recovered during a study of CD8+CD57+ T cells in acquired aplastic anemia. V was cut by 1 base and J by 1 base, with 10 bases left in between. This CDR3 region has 16 residues. TCR beta VDJ and CDR3 profiles were obtained from a genomic DNA template. Via MiXCR, TCRdb re-called the reads, giving one row per CDR3 protein. The data contain 150,000 or so distinct CDR3 sequences, 50% to 75% of them singletons. Study-level results: Overlap between patients and controls comprised roughly 28 CD8+ CDR3 sequences.

Details on this clonotype: What it binds is unknown.

This sequence was found in a human donor in good health. The chain combines TRBV12-3 or TRBV12-4 with TRBJ2-2; no firm D call. Material: sorted CD4+, CD8+, or CD8+CD57+ T cells (not recorded which) from PBMCs. The CDR3 region has the DNA TGTGCCAGCAGTTTAGACCCACCAGGGAACACCGGGGAGCTGTTTTTT. This translates into CASSLDPPGNTGELFF.